The 30 T cell receptor beta chains listed next were all sequenced from one sample in a study of blood T cell repertoires in COVID-19. Repertoires were generated with immunoSEQ multiplex PCR, while TCRdb's copy carries only in-frame clones and drops some. This table holds 250,000 to 300,000 clones, around 90% found once. The specimen was peripheral blood. The receptor source for this set is a woman aged 45-65 years who had recovered from COVID-19.

The chain uses TRBV7-3 and TRBJ1-6; 8 positions agree with TRBD1. Per the germline V gene, CDR1 is SGHTA and CDR2 is FQGTGA. The CDR3 runs to 19 residues. J gave up 8 bases and V 1 base, and 16 bases lay outside the gene matches. In nucleotides, the CDR3 is TGTGCCAGCAGCTTAAACCAGATAGCAGGGGGCGGATCGTATTCACCCCTCCACTTT. Residues: CASSLNQIAGGGSYSPLHF.

The CDR3 region is CASKGTGHQETQYF. The CDR3 bases are TGTGCCAGTAAAGGGACAGGACACCAAGAGACCCAGTACTTC. The V and J genes are TRBV19 and TRBJ2-5; 8 bases are shared with TRBD1. This CDR3 is 14 amino acids long. The V and J ends lost 7 bases and 0 bases, in that order; junction bases with no gene match: 4. Germline V lookup: CDR1 LNHDA, CDR2 SQIVND (reference sequence).

CDR3 DNA: TGTGCCAGTAGTATGCCCCCGCAGGGTCAGCCCCAGCATTTT. Its protein product is CASSMPPQGQPQHF. The rearrangement links TRBV19 to TRBJ1-5, with D tentatively TRBD1 (5 bases). This CDR3 comprises 14 residues. Germline lookup yields CDR1 LNHDA and CDR2 SQIVND (reference sequence). V was clipped by 3 bases and J by 6 bases, with 12 bases between them.

A remark on this clone: A junction end diverges from the germline sequence, so it may reflect a read error. V and J are TRBV7-7 and TRBJ2-1; no clear D. CDR3 length: 15 amino acids. Germline CDR1 is SSHAT and CDR2 is FNYEAQ (reference sequence). The CDR3 loop reads CASSPDLSSYNEQFF. CDR3 DNA sequence: TGTGCTAGCAGCCCAGACTTGAGCTCCTACAATGAGCAGTTCTTC.

This chain connects TRBV7-9 to TRBJ2-7; TRBD1 agrees at 7 bases. Germline assignment: CDR1 SEHNR and CDR2 FQNEAQ (reference sequence). This CDR3 is built from 16 residues. V was clipped by 5 bases and J by 3 bases; unmatched bases: 13. CDR3 amino acids: CASSPTGGQALYEQYF. For the CDR3, the DNA is TGTGCCAGCAGCCCTACCGGTGGACAGGCCCTCTACGAGCAGTACTTC.

The chain carries TRBV28 and TRBJ2-1; 9 positions match TRBD2. After removal of 2 bases from V and 5 bases from J, the junction contained 7 bases not matched to a gene. The CDR3 totals 16 residues. The V gene's germline CDR1 is MDHEN and CDR2 SYDVKM. The CDR3 loop is CASSLLAGTVHNEQFF. The CDR3 DNA is TGTGCCAGCAGTTTACTAGCGGGAACAGTCCACAATGAGCAGTTCTTC.

The chain combines TRBV30 with TRBJ1-1, with D perhaps TRBD1 (6 bases). The CDR3 contains 15 residues. V lost 0 bases and J lost 5, with 16 bases in between. Germline V gene lookup returns CDR1 GTSNPN and CDR2 SVGIG (reference sequence). The CDR3: CAWSVAGAAGTEAFF. The CDR3 DNA reads TGTGCCTGGAGTGTAGCGGGGGCAGCCGGGACTGAAGCTTTCTTT.

The genes are TRBV28 and TRBJ2-2; 9 positions agree with TRBD2. The germline V gene has CDR1 MDHEN and CDR2 SYDVKM. The CDR3 sequence is 15 residues long. CDR3 residues: CASVAGGRNTGELFF. The CDR3 DNA reads as TGTGCTTCGGTTGCGGGGGGGCGGAACACCGGGGAGCTGTTTTTT.

V is TRBV6-6 and J is TRBJ2-7; D unresolved. CDR3 size: 12 residues. The V gene's germline CDR1 is MNHNY and CDR2 SVGAGI (reference sequence). The ends were cut back, 0 bases at V and 4 bases at J, with 4 bases in the middle. CDR3 nucleotides: TGTGCCAGCAGTTACTCTCCGTACGAGCAGTACTTC. As protein: CASSYSPYEQYF.

In this sample, this clone turned up once. This chain joins TRBV2 and TRBJ2-1; no reliable D call. V was trimmed by 5 bases and J by 15 bases, leaving 8 bases between them. The CDR3 totals 9 residues. Germline V gives CDR1 SNHLY, CDR2 FYNNEI. CDR3: CASSPPSFF. The CDR3, as DNA: TGTGCCAGCAGTCCTCCCTCGTTCTTC. Using reference TRBV2 and TRBJ2-1 for the parts outside the CDR3, the full variable domain is EPEVTQTPSHQVTQMGQEVILRCVPISNHLYFYWYRQILGQKVEFLVSFYNNEISEKSEIFDDQFSVERPDGSNFTLKIRSTKLEDSAMYFCASSPPSFFGPGTRLTVL.

A note on this clone: The junction departs from the called germline gene at one end, perhaps through a read error. The gene calls are TRBV5-6 and TRBJ1-2; tentative D call: TRBD1 (5 bases). Germline assignment: CDR1 SGHDT and CDR2 YYEEEE. The CDR3 totals 15 residues. This CDR3 reads CARSWGGGGGYGYTF. CDR3 sequence (DNA): TGTGCCCGCAGCTGGGGCGGCGGGGGGGGCTATGGCTACACCTTC. Full variable domain (remainder filled in from reference TRBV5-6 and TRBJ1-2): DAGVTQSPTHLIKTRGQQVTLRCSPKSGHDTVSWYQQALGQGPQFIFQYYEEEERQRGNFPDRFSGHQFPNYSSELNVNALLLGDSALYLCARSWGGGGGYGYTFGSGTRLTVV.

The V call is TRBV2, the J call TRBJ1-1; TRBD1 might be the D (5 bases). Between the trimmed V and J ends, which lost 5 bases and 5 bases, there was a span of 12 bases. This CDR3 is built from 13 residues. In germline, CDR1 is SNHLY, CDR2 FYNNEI. The CDR3 region is CASSQQVYTEAFF. CDR3 bases: TGTGCCAGCAGTCAACAGGTTTATACTGAAGCTTTCTTT. Combining the CDR3 with reference TRBV2 and TRBJ1-1 gives the whole variable domain EPEVTQTPSHQVTQMGQEVILRCVPISNHLYFYWYRQILGQKVEFLVSFYNNEISEKSEIFDDQFSVERPDGSNFTLKIRSTKLEDSAMYFCASSQQVYTEAFFGQGTRLTVV.

The CDR3 nucleotides are TGTGCCATCAGTGGGACTAGCGGGGGGCCCGCCTACGAGCAGTACTTC. It yields the protein CAISGTSGGPAYEQYF. The J gene is TRBJ2-7, the V gene TRBV10-3; 14 bases align to TRBD2. The germline V gene encodes CDR1 ENHRY and CDR2 SYGVKD. V shed 4 bases, J shed 2 bases, and the junction held 4 bases outside the gene matches. The length of the CDR3 is 16 residues.

The chain employs TRBV7-6 and TRBJ2-5; the match to TRBD1 covers 8 bases. This CDR3 contains 16 residues. With 5 bases clipped from V and 5 bases from J, the junction kept 13 bases outside the gene matches. Germline V lookup: CDR1 SGHVS, CDR2 FNYEAQ. This chain's CDR3 is CASSRTGLTFVETQYF. The CDR3 bases are TGTGCCAGCAGCCGGACAGGGCTGACGTTCGTCGAGACCCAGTACTTC.

The gene calls are TRBV27 and TRBJ1-3; TRBD1 matches 7 bases. Looked up from germline, CDR1 is MNHEY and CDR2 is SMNVEV (reference sequence). The CDR3 spans 15 residues. After removal of 6 bases from V and 4 bases from J, the junction contained 9 bases not matched to a gene. The CDR3 DNA reads as TGTGCCAGCAGCCCGACAGGGACTCTCGGAAACACCATATATTTT. This gives the protein CASSPTGTLGNTIYF.

The chain uses TRBV7-6 and TRBJ2-1, with 9 nucleotides matching TRBD2. V was pared by 5 bases and J by 9 bases, with 11 bases of the junction left unmatched. This CDR3 has 15 residues. The germline V gene encodes CDR1 SGHVS and CDR2 FNYEAQ. CDR3: CASSPISGRQGEQFF. The CDR3 nucleotides read TGTGCCAGCAGCCCTATCAGCGGGAGGCAGGGTGAGCAGTTCTTC.

The gene calls are TRBV30 and TRBJ2-7; 8 bases line up with TRBD1. V was clipped by 2 bases and J by 6 bases; unmatched bases: 9. The CDR3 length is 14 residues. The germline CDR1 and CDR2 sequences are GTSNPN and SVGIG (reference sequence). The CDR3 sequence is CAWSQRTGTREQYF. The CDR3 DNA reads as TGTGCCTGGAGTCAGAGGACAGGGACGCGCGAGCAGTACTTC.

The genes are TRBV5-6 and TRBJ1-2; 9 bases align to TRBD1. Trimming removed 3 bases from V and 4 bases from J; junction bases left unmatched: 10. The CDR3 extends over 16 amino acids. Germline CDR1 SGHDT, CDR2 YYEEEE. This CDR3 is CASSSISGTGRYGYTF. CDR3 in DNA: TGTGCCAGCAGCTCGATCAGCGGGACAGGGCGCTATGGCTACACCTTC.

V is TRBV12-3 or TRBV12-4 and J is TRBJ2-2; D ambiguous. V was shortened by 8 bases and J by 6 bases, with 10 bases between the two germline ends. The CDR3 length is 12 residues. The CDR3 is CASSRLAGELFF. The CDR3 nucleotides read TGTGCCAGCTCCAGGCTCGCCGGGGAGCTGTTTTTT.

For the CDR3, the DNA is TGTGCCAGTAGTACTATGGGACTAGCGGGAGGCGCAGATACGCAGTATTTT. Translating it yields CASSTMGLAGGADTQYF. The genes are TRBV19 and TRBJ2-3, with 15 bases identical to TRBD2. The germline gives CDR1 LNHDA, CDR2 SQIVND (reference sequence). Trimming cost V 4 bases and J 4 bases; bases outside gene matches: 6. The CDR3 spans 17 residues.

The gene calls are TRBV28 and TRBJ2-2, with no clear D. Germline CDR1 is MDHEN and CDR2 is SYDVKM. V lost 8 bases and J lost 5, with 12 bases in between. The CDR3 extends over 13 amino acids. The CDR3 spells CASCVRSTGELFF. CDR3 bases: TGTGCCAGCTGTGTCAGATCTACCGGGGAGCTGTTTTTT. The full variable domain, in which reference TRBV28 and TRBJ2-2 provide the parts outside the CDR3, is DVKVTQSSRYLVKRTGEKVFLECVQDMDHENMFWYRQDPGLGLRLIYFSYDVKMKEKGDIPEGYSVSREKKERFSLILESASTNQTSMYLCASCVRSTGELFFGEGSRLTVL.

About this clone itself: Different DNA sequences within this sample yield the same CDR3. The chain recombines TRBV5-1 with TRBJ2-5; D might be TRBD2 (6 bases). Trimming took off 2 bases at V and 1 base at J, with 9 bases between the two ends. The CDR3 runs 14 residues. The V gene's germline CDR1 is SGHRS and CDR2 YFSETQ. The CDR3 DNA reads TGCGCCAGCAGCTTAATGGGGGGCCAAGAGACCCAGTACTTC. It is translated as CASSLMGGQETQYF.

The chain joins TRBV19 to TRBJ2-1; 10 bases align to TRBD2. J lost 16 bases, V lost 7 bases, and 10 bases had no gene match. CDR3 length: 12 amino acids. Germline CDR1 and CDR2: LNHDA and SQIVND (reference sequence). The CDR3 protein is CASIKREGQVFF. DNA of the CDR3: TGTGCCAGTATTAAGCGGGAGGGCCAAGTTTTCTTC.

The chain has TRBV18 and TRBJ2-2; a possible D gene is TRBD1 (6 bases). CDR3 length: 13 residues. The V end lost 2 bases, the J end lost 5 bases, and 6 bases lay between the germline ends. The germline V gene has CDR1 KGHSH and CDR2 LQKENI. The CDR3 protein is CASSPRGTGELFF. The CDR3 DNA is TGTGCCAGCTCACCAAGGGGGACCGGGGAGCTGTTTTTT.

The V call is TRBV6-2 or TRBV6-3, the J call TRBJ2-5; 9 nucleotides match TRBD2. With 0 bases clipped from V and 5 bases from J, the junction kept 10 bases outside the gene matches. The length of the CDR3 is 17 residues. Germline V CDR1 and CDR2: MNHEY, SVGEGT. The CDR3 protein is CASSYSRLAGPPETQYF. The CDR3 bases are TGTGCCAGCAGTTACTCGAGGCTAGCGGGGCCCCCGGAGACCCAGTACTTC.

This sequence joins TRBV2 and TRBJ1-5; D perhaps matches TRBD1 (5 bases). Germline loops: CDR1 SNHLY, CDR2 FYNNEI. V was trimmed by 6 bases and J by 8 bases, leaving 17 bases between them. This CDR3 has 14 amino acids. CDR3 protein: CASSGGQGVEPQHF. Written as DNA, the CDR3 is TGTGCCAGCAGCGGAGGGCAGGGCGTGGAGCCCCAGCATTTT.

The V gene is TRBV6-5, the J gene TRBJ2-1; 8 bases are a match to TRBD2. Germline-derived CDR1 and CDR2 are MNHEY and SVGAGI. This CDR3 has 15 amino acids. The V and J ends lost 11 bases and 0 bases, in that order; junction bases with no gene match: 9. DNA for the CDR3: TGTGCCGTCCGACGGGGGGGAGACTCCTACAATGAGCAGTTCTTC. Amino acids: CAVRRGGDSYNEQFF.

CDR3 nucleotide sequence: TGTGCCAGCAGCTTAGAGGCGGGGTTAGGCGAGCAGTACTTC. This gives the protein CASSLEAGLGEQYF. V gene TRBV11-3 combines with J gene TRBJ2-7, with D perhaps TRBD2 (6 bases). The CDR3 contains 14 residues. Trimming took 0 bases from V and 6 from J, leaving 12 bases between them. Germline values: CDR1 SGHNT, CDR2 YENEEA.

The CDR3 sequence: CASSHGRDQPQHF. The CDR3 DNA follows: TGTGCCAGCAGCCACGGGAGAGATCAGCCCCAGCATTTT. J is TRBJ1-5 and V is TRBV27; D gene unclear. Germline CDR1 and CDR2: MNHEY and SMNVEV (reference sequence). Between the trimmed V and J ends, which lost 6 bases and 5 bases, there was a span of 11 bases. The CDR3 covers 13 residues.

V gene TRBV7-9 combines with J gene TRBJ2-1, with 8 bases fitting TRBD2. The CDR3 spans 14 residues. Germline V gene sequence: CDR1 SEHNR, CDR2 FQNEAQ (reference sequence). The V gene end was trimmed by 5 bases and the J gene end by 8 bases; junction bases not matched to a gene: 8. DNA for the CDR3: TGTGCCAGCAGCCCAGCGGGAGTTCTGGATGAGCAGTTCTTC. Translation gives CASSPAGVLDEQFF. Supplemented by reference TRBV7-9 and TRBJ2-1, the full variable domain reads DTGVSQNPRHKITKRGQNVTFRCDPISEHNRLYWYRQTLGQGPEFLTYFQNEAQLEKSRLLSDRFSAERPKGSFSTLEIQRTEQGDSAMYLCASSPAGVLDEQFFGPGTRLTVL.